This TCR beta chain is from a study of OX40 agonist ivuxolimab in advanced cancers. Across the whole study: The study gave patients intravenous ivuxolimab at 0.01 to 10 mg/kg every 2 weeks. Previous treatment with anti-PD-1, anti-PD-L1 or anti-CTLA-4 therapy was allowed; more than 35% had received some.

At baseline, cycle 4 day 1, and cycle 7 day 1, blood was sampled. Germline V gene sequence: CDR1 SGDLS, CDR2 YYNGEE. Deletions cut 0 bases from V and 0 bases from J, with 7 bases between. The CDR3 is 15 residues long. TCRdb's table, derived via immunoSEQ multiplex PCR, lists solely in-frame clones and lacks some. The data hold about 36,000 clones, with approximately 90% observed a single time. In regard to this clone: Its cognate antigen is unknown.

Study findings and constraints: At 0.1 to 3.0 mg/kg and by week 6, clonal expansion occurred in CD4+ and CD8+ blood T cells.

The chain links TRBV9 to TRBJ2-1; D gene ambiguous. The TCR sequence derives from an adult with an advanced solid tumor such as melanoma, head and neck, liver or kidney cancer. The sequencing used CD4+ or CD8+ T cells sorted from blood, collected in a trial of the OX40 agonist ivuxolimab. The CDR3 DNA follows: TGTGCCAGCAGCGTAGGCTATTTCTCCTACAATGAGCAGTTCTTC. It translates to CASSVGYFSYNEQFF.